The rows below give T cell receptor beta chains drawn from one sample of a study of T-cell memory formation after mild COVID-19. TCRdb recomputed calls from the 5' RACE reads with MiXCR, one row per CDR3 protein. The table has about 250,000 distinct CDR3 sequences, under 20% seen once. Input material: PBMCs or a T cell subset sorted from them (not recorded which). These receptors were taken from a man younger than 35 who had mild COVID-19 (a few samples of this study predate the infection). Cell type and time point are not known. CDR3s include the opening cysteine and the closing phenylalanine or tryptophan. The D gene is left open where the match is weak. Clone size, where shown, is once, few, many, or a class for clones that have expanded.

d_gene: TRBD1; v_gene: TRBV7-9; abundance: -; j_gene: TRBJ1-2; CDR3nt: TGTGCCAGCAGTATCGACAGGGTGGATTATGGCTACACCTTC; CDR3aa: CASSIDRVDYGYTF
d_gene: -; v_gene: TRBV5-6; abundance: many; j_gene: TRBJ2-3; CDR3nt: TGTGCCAGCAGCTTGGGGGGGCCGAGCACAGATACGCAGTATTTT; CDR3aa: CASSLGGPSTDTQYF
d_gene: -; v_gene: TRBV6-5; abundance: -; j_gene: TRBJ2-7; CDR3nt: TGTGCCAGCAGTTACTCTTGGACCTACGAGCAGTACTTC; CDR3aa: CASSYSWTYEQYF
d_gene: TRBD1; v_gene: TRBV6-5; abundance: few; j_gene: TRBJ2-2; CDR3nt: TGTGCCAGCTGTCTGGCAGGGGGAACCGGGGAGCTGTTTTTT; CDR3aa: CASCLAGGTGELFF
d_gene: TRBD1; v_gene: TRBV20-1; abundance: -; j_gene: TRBJ2-5; CDR3nt: TGCAGTGCTAGAGATGATAACAGGGGAATAGAGACCCAGTACTTC; CDR3aa: CSARDDNRGIETQYF
d_gene: -; v_gene: TRBV6-5; abundance: -; j_gene: TRBJ1-1; CDR3nt: TGTGCCAGCAGTTACGGGAGTGCAAGGGAAGCTTTCTTT; CDR3aa: CASSYGSAREAFF
d_gene: -; v_gene: TRBV7-9; abundance: few; j_gene: TRBJ1-5; CDR3nt: TGTGCCAGCAGCTCCATCAATAGCAATCAGCCCCAGCATTTT; CDR3aa: CASSSINSNQPQHF
d_gene: -; v_gene: TRBV29-1; abundance: few; j_gene: TRBJ2-1; CDR3nt: TGCAGCGTTGCAGGAGGAGGTTACAATGAGCAGTTCTTC; CDR3aa: CSVAGGGYNEQFF
d_gene: -; v_gene: TRBV15; abundance: few; j_gene: TRBJ1-5; CDR3nt: TGTGCCACCAGCAGAGAGGGGCGGCCTTACGGCAATCAGCCCCAGCATTTT; CDR3aa: CATSREGRPYGNQPQHF
d_gene: TRBD1; v_gene: TRBV12-3/TRBV12-4; abundance: few; j_gene: TRBJ1-2; CDR3nt: TGTGCCAGCAGCCCGGACAGGGCACTTGGCTACACCTTC; CDR3aa: CASSPDRALGYTF
d_gene: -; v_gene: TRBV2; abundance: few; j_gene: TRBJ1-2; CDR3nt: TGTGCCAGCAGTGAAGCCCGGTACATGGCTAACTATGGCTACACCTTC; CDR3aa: CASSEARYMANYGYTF
d_gene: TRBD1; v_gene: TRBV12-3/TRBV12-4; abundance: -; j_gene: TRBJ1-1; CDR3nt: TGTGCCAGCAGGGGGACAGGGGGCAACACTGAAGCTTTCTTT; CDR3aa: CASRGTGGNTEAFF
d_gene: -; v_gene: TRBV6-6; abundance: -; j_gene: TRBJ1-1; CDR3nt: TGTGCCAGCACCCTATCAGGGGTGGGCACTGAAGCTTTCTTT; CDR3aa: CASTLSGVGTEAFF
d_gene: TRBD2; v_gene: TRBV2; abundance: -; j_gene: TRBJ2-5; CDR3nt: TGTGCCAGCAGTGACGGGGGGTTTACCCCCCAGTACTTC; CDR3aa: CASSDGGFTPQYF
d_gene: TRBD1; v_gene: TRBV7-2; abundance: -; j_gene: TRBJ1-2; CDR3nt: TGTGCCAGCAGCCAGACAGGGTACTATGGCTACACCTTC; CDR3aa: CASSQTGYYGYTF
d_gene: -; v_gene: TRBV5-1; abundance: few; j_gene: TRBJ2-2; CDR3nt: TGCGCCAGCAGCATAACCCAGGGCACCGGGGAGCTGTTTTTT; CDR3aa: CASSITQGTGELFF
d_gene: -; v_gene: TRBV20-1; abundance: -; j_gene: TRBJ2-5; CDR3nt: TGCAGTGCTATGGAGTCGGAGGAGACCCAGTACTTC; CDR3aa: CSAMESEETQYF
d_gene: TRBD2; v_gene: TRBV5-4; abundance: -; j_gene: TRBJ2-2; CDR3nt: TGTGCCAGCAGCTTGAGAGTAGCGGGATCCCCCGGGGAGCTGTTTTTT; CDR3aa: CASSLRVAGSPGELFF
d_gene: -; v_gene: TRBV7-9; abundance: -; j_gene: TRBJ1-4; CDR3nt: TGTGCCAGCGGCCGGGACACCCGTGAAAAACTGTTTTTT; CDR3aa: CASGRDTREKLFF
d_gene: -; v_gene: TRBV5-1; abundance: -; j_gene: TRBJ2-3; CDR3nt: TGCGCCAGCAGCTTGAGGGTGGATACGCAGTATTTT; CDR3aa: CASSLRVDTQYF
d_gene: -; v_gene: TRBV7-2; abundance: -; j_gene: TRBJ2-4; CDR3nt: TGTGCCAGCAGCTTAGCGCCAGCCAAAAACATTCAGTACTTC; CDR3aa: CASSLAPAKNIQYF
d_gene: TRBD2; v_gene: TRBV6-2/TRBV6-3; abundance: -; j_gene: TRBJ2-1; CDR3nt: TGTGCCAGCAGTCCCTTCGGGGGGAATGAGCAGTTCTTC; CDR3aa: CASSPFGGNEQFF
d_gene: TRBD2; v_gene: TRBV4-3; abundance: -; j_gene: TRBJ2-5; CDR3nt: TGCGCCAGCAGCCAAGCCGGGGGGGCCGGTGAGACCCAGTACTTC; CDR3aa: CASSQAGGAGETQYF
d_gene: TRBD1; v_gene: TRBV2; abundance: once; j_gene: TRBJ2-1; CDR3nt: TGTGCCAGCACCGCGGACAGGGGGCGGGGGTTCTTC; CDR3aa: CASTADRGRGFF
d_gene: -; v_gene: TRBV4-3; abundance: -; j_gene: TRBJ1-1; CDR3nt: TGCGCCAGCAGCCGTCAGGGCACTGAAGCTTTCTTT; CDR3aa: CASSRQGTEAFF
d_gene: -; v_gene: TRBV20-1; abundance: few; j_gene: TRBJ2-1; CDR3nt: TGCAGTGCTCTCCGGGGGGCTATCTCCTACAATGAGCAGTTCTTC; CDR3aa: CSALRGAISYNEQFF
d_gene: -; v_gene: TRBV12-3/TRBV12-4; abundance: few; j_gene: TRBJ1-6; CDR3nt: TGTGCCAGCAGTTTATGGGCCCCACCCCTCCACTTT; CDR3aa: CASSLWAPPLHF
d_gene: -; v_gene: TRBV12-3/TRBV12-4; abundance: few; j_gene: TRBJ2-1; CDR3nt: TGTGCCAGTGGGCCGGGTGAGCAGTTCTTC; CDR3aa: CASGPGEQFF
d_gene: TRBD1; v_gene: TRBV7-6; abundance: -; j_gene: TRBJ1-6; CDR3nt: TGTGCCAGCAGCTTAGTCGGGACAGCAAATTCACCCCTCCACTTT; CDR3aa: CASSLVGTANSPLHF
d_gene: TRBD2; v_gene: TRBV20-1; abundance: few; j_gene: TRBJ2-1; CDR3nt: TGCAGTGCTAGACAGGGACTAGCGGGGGTCAATGAGCAGTTCTTC; CDR3aa: CSARQGLAGVNEQFF
d_gene: TRBD2; v_gene: TRBV29-1; abundance: once; j_gene: TRBJ2-1; CDR3nt: TGCCTTGGGGTGGCGGGGGGGTTTAGCTCCTACAATGAGCAGTTCTTC; CDR3aa: CLGVAGGFSSYNEQFF
d_gene: -; v_gene: TRBV5-1; abundance: -; j_gene: TRBJ2-3; CDR3nt: TGCGCCAGCAGCTTGGACCGGGTGGTGTATTTT; CDR3aa: CASSLDRVVYF
d_gene: TRBD1; v_gene: TRBV2; abundance: -; j_gene: TRBJ1-5; CDR3nt: TGTGCCAGCAGTGACAGGGGGGGTTGGCCCCAGCATTTT; CDR3aa: CASSDRGGWPQHF
d_gene: TRBD1; v_gene: TRBV20-1; abundance: -; j_gene: TRBJ1-6; CDR3nt: TGCAGTGCTAGAGTAAAGTCGGGACAGGAATCACCCCTCCACTTT; CDR3aa: CSARVKSGQESPLHF
d_gene: TRBD1; v_gene: TRBV4-1; abundance: -; j_gene: TRBJ1-3; CDR3nt: TGCGCCAGCAGCCAAGATCAGCGACAGGGGACTGGAAACACCATATATTTT; CDR3aa: CASSQDQRQGTGNTIYF
d_gene: -; v_gene: TRBV18; abundance: -; j_gene: TRBJ1-4; CDR3nt: TGTGCCAGCTCACCACCCCTTGGGCCAACTAATGAAAAACTGTTTTTT; CDR3aa: CASSPPLGPTNEKLFF
d_gene: -; v_gene: TRBV5-5; abundance: -; j_gene: TRBJ1-2; CDR3nt: TGTGCCAGCAGCTTGGAGGGCAAGACTAACTATGGCTACACCTTC; CDR3aa: CASSLEGKTNYGYTF
d_gene: TRBD2; v_gene: TRBV7-6; abundance: -; j_gene: TRBJ2-1; CDR3nt: TGTGCCAGCAGCTTAGGGCCCGAGGGAGGGTTCGATGAGCAGTTCTTC; CDR3aa: CASSLGPEGGFDEQFF
d_gene: TRBD1; v_gene: TRBV28; abundance: -; j_gene: TRBJ2-1; CDR3nt: TGTGCCAGCAGTTTATGGGACAGGGCCTTAAATGAGCAGTTCTTC; CDR3aa: CASSLWDRALNEQFF
d_gene: -; v_gene: TRBV19; abundance: few; j_gene: TRBJ1-1; CDR3nt: TGTGCCAGTAGTATCGGCTGGAACACTGAAGCTTTCTTT; CDR3aa: CASSIGWNTEAFF
d_gene: TRBD1; v_gene: TRBV6-2/TRBV6-3; abundance: -; j_gene: TRBJ2-5; CDR3nt: TGTGCCAGCAGTTACCTGGGACAGGGTCAAGAGACCCAGTACTTC; CDR3aa: CASSYLGQGQETQYF
d_gene: -; v_gene: TRBV4-3; abundance: few; j_gene: TRBJ1-5; CDR3nt: TGCGCCAGCAGCCAAGAACTTGGGTGGCGGCAGCCCCAGCATTTT; CDR3aa: CASSQELGWRQPQHF
d_gene: TRBD2; v_gene: TRBV20-1; abundance: -; j_gene: TRBJ2-3; CDR3nt: TGCAGTGCTAGAGTTTTCACTAGCGGCACAGATACGCAGTATTTT; CDR3aa: CSARVFTSGTDTQYF
d_gene: -; v_gene: TRBV7-9; abundance: -; j_gene: TRBJ2-7; CDR3nt: TGTGCCAGCAGCGGAGAGGTCGACAGTGGGAGCTACGAGCAGTACTTC; CDR3aa: CASSGEVDSGSYEQYF
d_gene: -; v_gene: TRBV2; abundance: many; j_gene: TRBJ2-3; CDR3nt: TGTGCCAGCAGCGACGACAGGCGGGTAACAGATACGCAGTATTTT; CDR3aa: CASSDDRRVTDTQYF
d_gene: -; v_gene: TRBV18; abundance: few; j_gene: TRBJ2-1; CDR3nt: TGTGCCAGCTCACCCGGCCGAAGGACCTCCTCCTACAATGAGCAGTTCTTC; CDR3aa: CASSPGRRTSSYNEQFF
d_gene: -; v_gene: TRBV6-6; abundance: few; j_gene: TRBJ1-2; CDR3nt: TGTGCCAGCAGTTACTCGGTCTCTTGGGGCTACACCTTC; CDR3aa: CASSYSVSWGYTF
d_gene: TRBD1; v_gene: TRBV7-9; abundance: few; j_gene: TRBJ2-2; CDR3nt: TGTGCCAGGACAGGGGGCAAAACCGGGGAGCTGTTTTTT; CDR3aa: CARTGGKTGELFF
d_gene: TRBD1; v_gene: TRBV7-2; abundance: -; j_gene: TRBJ1-5; CDR3nt: TGTGCCAGCAGTCGACAGGGGGCCTATCAGCCCCAGCATTTT; CDR3aa: CASSRQGAYQPQHF
d_gene: -; v_gene: TRBV3-1; abundance: -; j_gene: TRBJ2-5; CDR3nt: TGTGCCAGCAGCCAAGATCTTCGGGGGGCCCAAGAGACCCAGTACTTC; CDR3aa: CASSQDLRGAQETQYF
d_gene: -; v_gene: TRBV5-1; abundance: -; j_gene: TRBJ2-7; CDR3nt: TGCGCCAGCAGCGCGCCGGGCTCCTACGAGCAGTACTTC; CDR3aa: CASSAPGSYEQYF
d_gene: -; v_gene: TRBV4-1; abundance: -; j_gene: TRBJ2-2; CDR3nt: TGCGCCAGCACGCGGCTAGATAGCACCGGGGAGCTGTTTTTT; CDR3aa: CASTRLDSTGELFF
d_gene: -; v_gene: TRBV7-9; abundance: few; j_gene: TRBJ2-1; CDR3nt: TGTGCCAGCAGCCAAGGGCCATCGACATACAATGAGCAGTTCTTC; CDR3aa: CASSQGPSTYNEQFF
d_gene: -; v_gene: TRBV7-9; abundance: few; j_gene: TRBJ1-1; CDR3nt: TGTGCCAGCAGGTCGCCAGGAGAGGAAGAAGCTTTCTTT; CDR3aa: CASRSPGEEEAFF
d_gene: TRBD1; v_gene: TRBV12-3/TRBV12-4; abundance: once; j_gene: TRBJ1-6; CDR3nt: TGTGCCAGCAGTGCCCGACAGGGAAGTAATTCACCCCTCCACTTT; CDR3aa: CASSARQGSNSPLHF